A single T cell receptor (beta chain) is shown here with its context. This sample stems from a study of blood T cell repertoires in COVID-19. The wider study: The origin of the acute and convalescent COVID-19 samples was the United States, Italy and Spain. T cells, B-cell-depleted T cells, or PBMCs provided the cDNA or gDNA that served as material.

As processed by the authors: Estimated nucleated cell counts came from reference gene primer amplification. Assay: immunoSEQ multiplex PCR; the TCRdb copy retains only in-frame clones and omits some. Clone size and V and J calls were adopted from that table, with D and trimming inferred from the DNA. The sample lists approximately 310,000 clones, roughly 91% occurring once. This CDR3 comprises 15 residues. From germline, CDR1 is MDHEN and CDR2 SYDVKM. The junction had 8 bases not matched to a gene; V was cut back by 2 bases and J by 9 bases. The sequenced material came from peripheral blood. The chain links TRBV28 to TRBJ2-1; TRBD1 matches at 9 bases. This clonotype was sampled from a man aged 50-59 years with active or convalescent COVID-19. CDR3 in amino acids: CASSLSGTGRFEQFF. In nucleotides, the CDR3 is TGTGCCAGCAGTTTAAGCGGGACAGGGAGGTTTGAGCAGTTCTTC.